This T cell receptor beta chain stems from a study of identical twins. This clonotype was observed a few times. What it recognizes is unknown. Findings and limits, study-wide: Researchers reported excess low generation probability among twin-shared out-of-frame alpha sequences. Whereas memory repertoires showed no such difference, abundant cord blood beta clonotypes carried fewer insertions.

This CDR3 comprises 16 residues. Germline V gene data show CDR1 as SQVTM and CDR2 as ANQGSEA. The V segment lost 4 bases and the J segment 2 bases; nucleotides outside the gene matches: 10. TCRdb called the 5' RACE reads again in MiXCR, with one record for every CDR3 protein. The sample includes 300,000 to 350,000 distinct CDR3 sequences, roughly an eighth seen only once; the top ten take roughly 7%. No donor was unhealthy or non-Caucasian. The same specimen was also included in a second study, on yellow fever vaccine responses in identical twins. Per that paper: A vaccine T cell response that seemed partly convergent and partly personalized was reported in twins.

The rearrangement joins TRBV29-1 to TRBJ2-7, with TRBD2 identical over 11 bases. The clonotype originates from a woman aged 18-29 years in good health. Sequencing used CD8+ T cells sorted from blood. CDR3 residues: CSVVGGTSGLAYEQYF. The CDR3 DNA is TGCAGCGTTGTGGGGGGGACTAGCGGACTAGCCTACGAGCAGTACTTC.